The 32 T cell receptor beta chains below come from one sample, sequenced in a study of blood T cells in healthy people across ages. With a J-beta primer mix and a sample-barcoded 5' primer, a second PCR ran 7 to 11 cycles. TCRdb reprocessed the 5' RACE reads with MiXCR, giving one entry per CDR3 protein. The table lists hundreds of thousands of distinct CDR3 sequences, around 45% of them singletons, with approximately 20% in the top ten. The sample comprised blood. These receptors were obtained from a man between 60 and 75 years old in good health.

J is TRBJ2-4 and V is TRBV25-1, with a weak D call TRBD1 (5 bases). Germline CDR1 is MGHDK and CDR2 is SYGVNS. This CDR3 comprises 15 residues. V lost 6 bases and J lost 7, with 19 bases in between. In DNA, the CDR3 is TGTGCCAGCAGCCCCCCCGGGCAGGGTATGAACATTCAGTACTTC. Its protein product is CASSPPGQGMNIQYF.

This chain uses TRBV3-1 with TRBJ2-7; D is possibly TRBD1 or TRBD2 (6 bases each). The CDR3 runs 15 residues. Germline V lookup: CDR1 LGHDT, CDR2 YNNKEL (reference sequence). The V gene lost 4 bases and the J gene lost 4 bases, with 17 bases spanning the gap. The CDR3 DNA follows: TGTGCCAGCAGCCCCTATCGAAGGGGGGAGTACGAGCAGTACTTC. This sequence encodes CASSPYRRGEYEQYF.

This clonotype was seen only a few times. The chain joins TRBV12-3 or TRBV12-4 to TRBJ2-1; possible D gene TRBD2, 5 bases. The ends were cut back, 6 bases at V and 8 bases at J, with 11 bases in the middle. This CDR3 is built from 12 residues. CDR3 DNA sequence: TGTGCCAGCAGCCATTCGGGATATGAGCAGTTCTTC. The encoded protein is CASSHSGYEQFF.

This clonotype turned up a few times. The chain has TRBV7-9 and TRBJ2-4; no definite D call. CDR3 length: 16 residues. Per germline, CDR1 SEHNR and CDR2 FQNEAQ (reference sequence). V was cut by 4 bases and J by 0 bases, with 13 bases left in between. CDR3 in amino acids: CASSSMVSPAKNIQYF. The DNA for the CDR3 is TGTGCCAGCAGCTCCATGGTCAGTCCAGCCAAAAACATTCAGTACTTC.

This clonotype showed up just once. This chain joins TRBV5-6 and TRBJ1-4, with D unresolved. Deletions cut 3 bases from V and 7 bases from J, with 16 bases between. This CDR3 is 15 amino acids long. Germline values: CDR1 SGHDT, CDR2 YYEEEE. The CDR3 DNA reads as TGTGCCAGCAGCTCGGGTGTGGAGGTCGGTGAAAAACTGTTTTTT. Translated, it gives CASSSGVEVGEKLFF.

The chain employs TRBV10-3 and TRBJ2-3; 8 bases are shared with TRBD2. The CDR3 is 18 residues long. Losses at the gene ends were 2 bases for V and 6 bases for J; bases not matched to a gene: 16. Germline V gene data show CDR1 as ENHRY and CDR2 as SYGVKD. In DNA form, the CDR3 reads TGTGCCATCAGTGAGCCCCATGGCAGCGGGGGCCCCCCGGATACGCAGTATTTT. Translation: CAISEPHGSGGPPDTQYF.

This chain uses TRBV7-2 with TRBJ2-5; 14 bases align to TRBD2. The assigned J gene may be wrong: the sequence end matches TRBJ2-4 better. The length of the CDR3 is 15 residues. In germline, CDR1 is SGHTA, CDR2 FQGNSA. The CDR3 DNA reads TGTGCCAGCAGCCGACTAGCGGGGGGGCAAAACATTCAGTACTTC. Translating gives CASSRLAGGQNIQYF.

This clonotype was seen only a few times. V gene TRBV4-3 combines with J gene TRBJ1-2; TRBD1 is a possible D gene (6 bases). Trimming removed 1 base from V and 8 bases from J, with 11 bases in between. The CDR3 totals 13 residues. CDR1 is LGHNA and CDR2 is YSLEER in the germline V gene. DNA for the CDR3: TGCGCCAGCAGCCAAGTGGACGGGGGCGGCTACACCTTC. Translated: CASSQVDGGGYTF.

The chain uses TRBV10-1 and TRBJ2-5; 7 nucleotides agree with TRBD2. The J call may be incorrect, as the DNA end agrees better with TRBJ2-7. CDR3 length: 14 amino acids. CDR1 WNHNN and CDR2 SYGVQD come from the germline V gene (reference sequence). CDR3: CASSESKGGIEQYF. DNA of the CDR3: TGCGCCAGCAGTGAGTCGAAGGGAGGGATCGAGCAGTACTTC.

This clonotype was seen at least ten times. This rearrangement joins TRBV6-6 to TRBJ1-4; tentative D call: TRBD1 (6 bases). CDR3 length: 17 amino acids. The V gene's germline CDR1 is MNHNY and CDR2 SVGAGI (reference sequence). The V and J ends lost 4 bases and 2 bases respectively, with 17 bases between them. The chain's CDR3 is CASSSRGIPGTNEKLFF. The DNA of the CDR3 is TGTGCCAGCAGTTCGAGGGGGATCCCGGGGACTAATGAAAAACTGTTTTTT.

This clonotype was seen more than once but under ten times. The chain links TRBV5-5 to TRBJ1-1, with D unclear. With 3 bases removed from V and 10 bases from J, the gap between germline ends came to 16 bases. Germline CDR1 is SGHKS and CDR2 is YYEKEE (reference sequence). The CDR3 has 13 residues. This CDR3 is CASSWLGAEGAFF. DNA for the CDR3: TGTGCCAGCAGCTGGTTGGGCGCCGAAGGAGCTTTCTTT.

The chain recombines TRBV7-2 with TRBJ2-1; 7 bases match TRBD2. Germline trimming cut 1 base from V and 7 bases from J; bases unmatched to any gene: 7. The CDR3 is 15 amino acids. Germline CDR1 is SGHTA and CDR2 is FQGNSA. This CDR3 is CASSLGRGTTNEQFF. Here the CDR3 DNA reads TGTGCCAGCAGCTTAGGGCGGGGGACTACAAATGAGCAGTTCTTC.

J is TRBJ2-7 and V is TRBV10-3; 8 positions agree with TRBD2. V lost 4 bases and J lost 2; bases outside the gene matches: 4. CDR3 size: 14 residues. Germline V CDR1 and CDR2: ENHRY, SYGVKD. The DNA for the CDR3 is TGTGCCATCAGTGTCGGTAGCGGGACCTACGAGCAGTACTTC. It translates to CAISVGSGTYEQYF.

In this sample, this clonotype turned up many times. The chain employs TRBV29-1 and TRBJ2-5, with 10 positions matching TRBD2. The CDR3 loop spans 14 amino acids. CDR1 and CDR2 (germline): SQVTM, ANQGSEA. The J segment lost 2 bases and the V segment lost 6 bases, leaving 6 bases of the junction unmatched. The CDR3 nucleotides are TGCAGCGTCCCTAGCGGGGGCCCTCAAGAGACCCAGTACTTC. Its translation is CSVPSGGPQETQYF.

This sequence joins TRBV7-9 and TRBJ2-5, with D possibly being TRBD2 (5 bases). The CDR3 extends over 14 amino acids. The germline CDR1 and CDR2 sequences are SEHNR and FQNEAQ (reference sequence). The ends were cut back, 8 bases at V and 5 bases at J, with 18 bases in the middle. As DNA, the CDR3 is TGTGCCAGCGTCCGGAGTGGGAGTGGGGAGACCCAGTACTTC. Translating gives CASVRSGSGETQYF.

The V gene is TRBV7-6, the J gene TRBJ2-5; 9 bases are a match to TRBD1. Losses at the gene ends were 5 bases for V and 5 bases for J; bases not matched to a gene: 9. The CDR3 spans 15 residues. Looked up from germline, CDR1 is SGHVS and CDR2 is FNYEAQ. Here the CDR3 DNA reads TGTGCCAGCAGCCTAGGGACAGGGTCGAGGGAGACCCAGTACTTC. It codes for CASSLGTGSRETQYF.

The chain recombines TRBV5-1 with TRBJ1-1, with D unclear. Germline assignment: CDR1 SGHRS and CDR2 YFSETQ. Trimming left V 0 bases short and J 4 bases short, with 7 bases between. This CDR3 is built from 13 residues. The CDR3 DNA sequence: TGCGCCAGCAGCTTGGATGAGGGCACTGAAGCTTTCTTT. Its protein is CASSLDEGTEAFF.

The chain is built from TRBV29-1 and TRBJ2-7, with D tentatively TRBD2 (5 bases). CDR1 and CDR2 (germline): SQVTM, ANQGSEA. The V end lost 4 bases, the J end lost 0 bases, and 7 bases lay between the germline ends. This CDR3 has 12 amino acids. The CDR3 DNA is TGCAGCGTTGCCCGGGGCTCCTACGAGCAGTACTTC. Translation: CSVARGSYEQYF.

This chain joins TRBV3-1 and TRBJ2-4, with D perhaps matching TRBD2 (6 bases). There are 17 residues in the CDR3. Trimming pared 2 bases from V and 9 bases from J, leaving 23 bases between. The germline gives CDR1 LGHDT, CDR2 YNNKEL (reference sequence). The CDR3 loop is CASSQRSLGGKVGIQYF. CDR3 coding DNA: TGTGCCAGCAGCCAAAGATCGTTGGGGGGTAAAGTCGGCATTCAGTACTTC.

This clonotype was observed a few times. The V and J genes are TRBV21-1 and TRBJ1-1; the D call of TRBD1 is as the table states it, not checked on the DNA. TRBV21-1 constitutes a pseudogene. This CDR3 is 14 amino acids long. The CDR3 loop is CASTQGPTNTEAFF. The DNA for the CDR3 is TGTGCCAGCACTCAGGGACCGACGAACACTGAAGCTTTCTTT.

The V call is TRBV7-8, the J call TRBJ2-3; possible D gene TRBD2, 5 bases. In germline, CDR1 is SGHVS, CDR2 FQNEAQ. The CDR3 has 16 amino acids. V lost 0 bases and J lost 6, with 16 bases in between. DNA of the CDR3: TGTGCCAGCAGCTTAGCGGACTTTGCTAGCCGGGATACGCAGTATTTT. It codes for CASSLADFASRDTQYF.

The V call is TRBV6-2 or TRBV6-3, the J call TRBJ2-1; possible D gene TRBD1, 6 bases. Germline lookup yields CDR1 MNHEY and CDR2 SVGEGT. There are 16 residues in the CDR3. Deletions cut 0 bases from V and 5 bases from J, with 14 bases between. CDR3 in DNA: TGTGCCAGCAGTTACTCGCCCTCGACAGGCGACAATGAGCAGTTCTTC. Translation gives CASSYSPSTGDNEQFF.

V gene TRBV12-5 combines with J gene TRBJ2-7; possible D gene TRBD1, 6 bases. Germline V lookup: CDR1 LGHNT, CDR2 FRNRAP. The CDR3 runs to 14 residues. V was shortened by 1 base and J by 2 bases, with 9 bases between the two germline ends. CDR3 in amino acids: CASGLGQATYEQYF. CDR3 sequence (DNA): TGTGCTAGTGGTTTGGGACAGGCGACCTACGAGCAGTACTTC.

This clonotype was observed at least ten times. CDR3: CASSPGTVRQETQYF. In DNA form, the CDR3 reads TGTGCCAGCAGCCCGGGGACAGTGAGGCAAGAGACCCAGTACTTC. The rearrangement uses TRBV7-3 and TRBJ2-5, with TRBD1 matching 7 bases. V trimming: 5 bases; J trimming: 2 bases; junction bases outside the gene matches: 8. The CDR3 consists of 15 residues. Germline CDR1 is SGHTA and CDR2 is FQGTGA.

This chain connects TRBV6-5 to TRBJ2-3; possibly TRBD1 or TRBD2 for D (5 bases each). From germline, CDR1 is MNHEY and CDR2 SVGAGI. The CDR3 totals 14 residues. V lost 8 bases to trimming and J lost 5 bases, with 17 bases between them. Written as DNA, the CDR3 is TGTGCCAGCGGTTCTCGGGGCGAGGGAGATACGCAGTATTTT. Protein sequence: CASGSRGEGDTQYF.

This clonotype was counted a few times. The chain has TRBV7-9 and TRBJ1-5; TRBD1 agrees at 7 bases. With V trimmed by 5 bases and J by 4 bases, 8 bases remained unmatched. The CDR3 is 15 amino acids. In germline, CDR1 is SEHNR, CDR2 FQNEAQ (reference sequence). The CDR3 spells CASSHSGTANQPQHF. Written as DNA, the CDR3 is TGTGCCAGCAGCCATTCCGGGACAGCAAATCAGCCCCAGCATTTT.

The CDR3 bases are TGTGCCAGCAGACTGGGGACAGGGGGAAACAATGAGCAGTTCTTC. Translation: CASRLGTGGNNEQFF. The gene calls are TRBV12-3 or TRBV12-4 and TRBJ2-1, with TRBD1 matching over 11 bases. The V segment lost 6 bases and the J segment 5 bases; nucleotides outside the gene matches: 6. CDR3 length: 15 residues.

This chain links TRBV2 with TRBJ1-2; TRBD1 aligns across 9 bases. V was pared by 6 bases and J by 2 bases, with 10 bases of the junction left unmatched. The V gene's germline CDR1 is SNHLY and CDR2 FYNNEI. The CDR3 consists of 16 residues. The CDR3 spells CASRDGAGTGNYGYTF. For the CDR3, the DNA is TGTGCCAGCAGAGACGGTGCCGGGACAGGGAACTATGGCTACACCTTC.

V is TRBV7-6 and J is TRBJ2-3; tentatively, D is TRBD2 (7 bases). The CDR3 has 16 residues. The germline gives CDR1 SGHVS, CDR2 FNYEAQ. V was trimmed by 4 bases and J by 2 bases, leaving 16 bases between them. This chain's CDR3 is CASSSWRGRDTDTQYF. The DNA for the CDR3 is TGTGCCAGCAGCTCTTGGCGGGGGCGGGACACAGATACGCAGTATTTT.

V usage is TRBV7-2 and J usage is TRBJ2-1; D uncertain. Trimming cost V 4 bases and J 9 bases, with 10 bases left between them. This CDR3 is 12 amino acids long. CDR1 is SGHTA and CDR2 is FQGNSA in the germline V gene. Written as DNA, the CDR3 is TGTGCCAGCAGCTCAGTTGGGGTTGAGCAGTTCTTC. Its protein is CASSSVGVEQFF.

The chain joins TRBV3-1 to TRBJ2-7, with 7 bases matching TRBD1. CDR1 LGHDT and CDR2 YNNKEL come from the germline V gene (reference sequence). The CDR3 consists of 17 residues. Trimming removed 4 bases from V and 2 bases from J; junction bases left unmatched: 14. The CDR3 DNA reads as TGTGCCAGCAGCCCCAGCGGACAGGTACTTCTGACCTACGAGCAGTACTTC. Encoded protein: CASSPSGQVLLTYEQYF.

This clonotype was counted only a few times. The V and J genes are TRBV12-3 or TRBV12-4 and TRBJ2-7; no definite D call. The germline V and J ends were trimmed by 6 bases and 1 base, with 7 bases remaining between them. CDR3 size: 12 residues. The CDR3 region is CASSPFSYEQYF. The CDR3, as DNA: TGTGCCAGCAGCCCTTTTTCCTACGAGCAGTACTTC.